The T cell receptor beta chain described here comes from a study of cytomegalovirus exposure and HLA in healthy donors (TCRdb year 2017). As for the study more broadly: An earlier analysis of 550 to 700 of the donors reported 276 Gb of sequence data and 100 million to 140 million unique TCR beta sequences from about 200 million T cells. The study was designed to test whether signatures of past pathogen exposure could be identified by cataloging public T cell receptors. All discovery cohort repertoires had been generated on a single sequencing platform. Along with the roughly 670-subject first cohort, a separate validation cohort of around 120 different subjects was used. In a later analysis, previously published TCR beta repertoires from fewer than 750 donors were re-analyzed and high-resolution HLA genotyping was added so that TCR occurrence patterns could be studied. In an earlier analysis of a few hundred of the donors, high-throughput TCR beta sequencing was used to judge whether each TCR beta V gene segment behaved as functional or pseudogenic. A later genetic analysis used genome-wide SNP genotypes for about 65% of the 666 donors, treating that subset as a discovery cohort. The T cell repertoires of 550 to 850 subjects were profiled by immunosequencing and related to cytomegalovirus serostatus. The genetic ancestry cluster associated with self-reported Caucasian donors included around four fifths of the approximately 410 genotyped donors. Class I and class II HLA loci were covered by the typing at four-digit resolution. Typing coverage varied by locus: roughly 629-640 donors for A, B, C, DRB1 and DQB1; approximately 500 for DQA1; more than 600 for DPA1; approximately 470 for DPB1. Donor age, sex, ethnicity and CMV serostatus were compiled alongside the repertoire data. Because of strong linkage in the cohort, 4 to 6 DR-DQ haplotypes were treated as single units for association and clustering. Among roughly 400 genotyped donors of the cohort, an average of roughly 230,000 unique TCR beta nucleotide sequences was sequenced per donor, of which 15% to 20% were non-productive. Approximately 300 gigabases of sequencing data and tens of millions of unique TCR sequences made up an early release that covered about 640 HLA-typed donors. Rather than drawing on any new phenotypic data, the later analysis identified candidate immune exposures from TCR beta sequences and the way those sequences occurred across donors. To predict cytomegalovirus infection status, the study combined high-throughput TCR immunosequencing, statistical association of individual TCRs with disease status, and machine learning. What the research found in general, with its limitations: Presence/absence analyses assumed roughly uniform sequencing depth across donors, an assumption that may not hold. A later analysis found that most CMV-associated TCR beta chains appeared HLA-restricted, with HLA associations seemingly driven largely by CMV exposure. The study gave a list of about 160 TCR beta chains associated with cytomegalovirus. A further reported finding was that TCR beta sequences accurately predicted the HLA-A and HLA-B alleles for most subjects in the first cohort. Because some donors lacked HLA typing at each locus, the association tests relied only on the typed subset. When HLA alleles, especially DR and DQ, strongly co-occurred, attributing TCR associations to individual alleles was difficult. In a later analysis, HLA-associated TCR beta chains were found to be more clonally expanded and to have lower generation probabilities than equally common non-associated chains. In a later genetic analysis, a missense DCLRE1C variant was associated with V-gene and J-gene trimming of TCR beta chains, and the association was replicated in an independent cohort. In an earlier analysis of some 540 of the donors, most TCR beta V segments appeared in productive rearrangements about 87% or about 30% of the time, broadly matching IMGT annotations. Because counts were too low, more than 15 rarely observed V segments, including chromosome 9 orphons, were left out of the earlier analysis of some 640 of the donors. According to a later analysis, TCR association rates differed among HLA loci, with DRB1 alleles showing the most associated TCRs and HLA-C alleles showing the fewest. In a later analysis, several top co-occurrence clusters were reported to appear linked to parvovirus B19, influenza, CMV and Epstein-Barr virus. The 87-base-pair reads could not distinguish some IMGT-functional V segments, including TRBV6-2 and TRBV6-3, so those segments were excluded. Only TCR beta chains were sequenced in this cohort, and the absence of alpha or paired-chain data limited detectable features. Most TCR sequences were observed very rarely across donors, whereas some public TCRs were present in many individuals. A later analysis associated 17,000 or so TCR beta sequences with specific HLA alleles at a false discovery rate of 0.05. It was suggested by the authors that the approach could potentially be generalized to other disease states and immunological phenotypes. CMV serostatus was the only immune exposure information available for the cohort. Linkage disequilibrium might explain the correlated functional status among segregating V segments, but an unknown experimental factor could not be ruled out. A later genetic analysis reported fewer N-insertions in productive TCRs among donors in an Asian-associated ancestry cluster than the roughly 650-donor mean. A few of the identified cytomegalovirus-associated TCR beta chains were confirmed in vitro to be specific for cytomegalovirus antigens. The sequencing pipeline was judged likely to have produced a cluster of highly shared sequence variants as a technical artifact. The classifier was reported to diagnose cytomegalovirus status with high specificity and sensitivity in both the original cohort and the validation cohort.

Spanning cysteine to phenylalanine, the CDR3 consists of 14 amino acids. The entry retains the CDR3 DNA only, 42 bases that are in frame from base 1. For CDR1 and CDR2, the germline V gene (reference sequence) lists SGHNT and YYREEE. V is reduced by 1 base and J by 4 bases, leaving a spacing of 11 bases between them. The library relied on the immunoSEQ multiplex PCR assay. For the multiplex PCR, a mixture combining 60 forward primers for TCR Vbeta segments and 13 reverse primers for TCR Jbeta segments was used. Amplification of the CDR3 region of rearranged TCR beta genes was performed with a multiplex PCR assay on genomic DNA. On the Illumina HiSeq System, the amplified TCR beta libraries were sequenced as 87-base-pair reads. The study's own analysis went as follows. In a later analysis, around 80 million unique TCR beta chains were counted across the 500 to 850 repertoires, and some 10 million of these chains were shared by at least two donors. To remove PCR and sequencing errors, raw reads were error-corrected and collapsed into unique sequences using a nearest-neighbor algorithm that merged closely related sequences. Alignment of CDR3 sequences to IMGT reference sequences was used to assign V, D and J gene segments. For a sequence to be retained, a match of at least six nucleotides was required to both a V gene segment and a J gene segment. Rearrangements were classified as productive when the CDR3 lacked stop codons and remained in frame with V and J, and all other rearrangements were classified as non-productive. Following IMGT convention, CDR3 was defined as the stretch from the second conserved V-encoded cysteine to the conserved J-encoded phenylalanine. The earlier analysis of 587 of the donors excluded sequences that lacked an unambiguous match to a single V gene segment. In an earlier analysis of approximately 610 of the donors, V segments were called functional above 56.7% productive rearrangements and were called segregating when the between-donor standard deviation exceeded 5%. A statistical classification framework was built for diagnosing cytomegalovirus status from the catalog of TCR beta chain sequences. In a later analysis, TCR nucleotide sequences were compared against IMGT/GENE-DB human TR gene sequences so that V and J genes could be assigned. In a later analysis, CDR3 sequences and most-parsimonious VDJ recombination scenarios were assigned using the TCRdist pipeline. In a later analysis, every TCR beta chain was defined by the combination of its CDR3 amino acid sequence and its V-gene family, and reads without a unique V-gene family were dropped. As a way to deal with suspected cross-contamination and a sequencing artifact, a later analysis dropped 640 or so nucleotide sequences that were highly shared and had low generation probability. In a later analysis, a clonal expansion index for each public chain was calculated from normalized within-repertoire ranks of inferred template counts. Generation probabilities in a later analysis came from a VDJ recombination model fitted to out-of-frame rearrangements, and those results were checked against IGoR. Hypergeometric tests were used in a later analysis to score TCR-TCR, TCR-HLA and TCR-CMV co-occurrence, with a repertoire-size bias correction applied to the TCR pairs. A later analysis estimated false discovery rates by permuting HLA or CMV assignments 20 times. In a later analysis, co-occurring TCRs were grouped with DBSCAN, and TCRdist sequence similarity was added when clustering was performed within HLA-allele-positive subsets. Co-occurrence clustering excluded repertoires with fewer than 30,000 or more than 120,000 public chains, plus five with anomalous nucleotide sharing. As stored in TCRdb, this immuneACCESS dataset retains in-frame rearrangements with V and J assigned. A fraction of the clones does not appear; measured against another copy, unresolved V genes explain less than half of the discrepancy, and the remainder lacks a known reason. The V and J calls and clone size were taken over from that table, and D and trimming were inferred from the DNA. The sample data list 210,000 or so clones, and over 75% of these were observed just once. About 0.45% of the sample rests with the top ten.

In total, fewer than 750 healthy bone marrow donors made up the cohort. All cohort members were sampled while nominally healthy, although unrecorded immune exposures were likely present. The donor tested CMV seronegative and was one of the 352 seronegative cohort members. Each donor provided a peripheral blood sample, and peripheral blood mononuclear cells were used for TCR beta sequencing. The Qiagen DNeasy Blood Extraction Kit was used to extract genomic DNA from the blood cell samples. As for this clone: Its antigen has not been determined. It has no much larger one-base neighbor in the sample; base qualities were not kept.

The chain was built from TRBV5-4 and TRBJ2-5; no D gene is confidently identified. The sequence derives from a boy between 10 and 17 years old in good health and CMV-seronegative. Specimen: PBMCs. This receptor has the CDR3 CASSLKSSLETQYF. The nucleotides are TGTGCCAGCAGCTTGAAATCTAGTCTAGAGACCCAGTACTTC.